The sequence of this TCR beta chain was determined in a study of blood T cell repertoires in COVID-19. Trimming cost V 7 bases and J 2 bases; bases outside gene matches: 9. Germline assignment: CDR1 LNHDA and CDR2 SQIVND (reference sequence). CDR3 length equals 16 residues. Sequencing was performed with immunoSEQ multiplex PCR; in TCRdb, only in-frame clones are kept and a portion is missing. The table lists about 180,000 clones, approximately 81% of them singletons. Sequencing used PBMCs or T cells enriched from blood (not recorded which). V gene TRBV19 combines with J gene TRBJ1-5; 9 bases agree with TRBD1. This clonotype was obtained from a middle-aged woman with acute COVID-19. The CDR3 bases are TGTGCCAGTACCCCGGACAGGGGCGTTGGCAATCAGCCCCAGCATTTT. As protein: CASTPDRGVGNQPQHF.